This TCR beta chain appears in the sequencing data of a study of regulatory T cells in long-lasting Graves disease. To make TCR beta libraries, researchers used iRepertoire HTBI primers and Arm-PCR of CDR3 regions. TCRdb itself ran the multiplex PCR reads through MiXCR, one entry per CDR3 protein. The data show roughly 400,000 distinct CDR3 sequences, 20% seen once. This clonotype appeared many times. Sample time point: persistent/refractory GD, antithyroid drugs over 5 years with positive TRAb. Making the TCR library involved RNA that had been extracted from PBMCs. The origin of this receptor is a female donor with Graves disease. Sequenced here: peripheral blood mononuclear cells (PBMCs), sampled when the disease was refractory, from a patient treated with antithyroid drugs.

CDR3 DNA: TGTGCCAGCAGTTTTAGCGGGACCAAATGGGAGCAGTACTTC. As protein: CASSFSGTKWEQYF. The rearrangement links TRBV12-3 or TRBV12-4 to TRBJ2-7, with 8 bases aligning to TRBD2. The V gene end was trimmed by 3 bases and the J gene end by 7 bases; junction bases not matched to a gene: 8. CDR3 length: 14 residues.